The T cell receptor (beta chain) under discussion was sequenced for a study of Graves' ophthalmopathy and Graves' hyperthyroidism. CDR3 length: 15 amino acids. CDR1 SSHAT and CDR2 FNYEAQ come from the germline V gene (reference sequence). Transcripts of RNA were the source for amplifying TCR beta CDR3 regions. After a first-round RT-PCR with HTBI primers, a second-round multiplex PCR was run. Each CDR3 protein is one row after TCRdb ran MiXCR on the multiplex PCR reads. The repertoire holds 240,000 or so distinct CDR3 sequences, with 45% as singletons. Ten or more counts support this clonotype. An end of the junction does not agree with germline; a read error may underlie this. Sampling over 7.5 ml of fresh peripheral blood provided the PBMCs.

The chain joins TRBV7-7 to TRBJ2-5; 7 bases agree with TRBD2. This sequence originates from an adult man with Graves' ophthalmopathy. The sample comprised peripheral blood. CDR3 sequence reads: CASSLMQGGEETQYF. The CDR3 nucleotides read TGTGCTAGCAGCTTAATGCAGGGAGGGGAAGAGACCCAGTACTTC.